Listed here are 10 T cell receptor beta chains from one sample, sequenced in a study of T cell repertoires in cytomegalovirus infection. MiXCR, applied by TCRdb to the reads, yields one record per CDR3 protein. The data hold approximately 700,000 distinct CDR3 sequences, with approximately 34% observed a single time. Material: PBMCs. These receptors were collected from a human donor in good health (CMV status not recorded). Some clones in this sample may be carry-over from other donors' samples.

There are a few counts of this clonotype. The chain is built from TRBV7-2 and TRBJ1-5; no clear D gene. The CDR3 runs 12 residues. The germline V gene encodes CDR1 SGHTA and CDR2 FQGNSA. V shed 5 bases and J shed 4 bases, with 6 bases lying between them. The CDR3 region has the DNA TGTGCCAGCAGCGTATTTAATCAGCCCCAGCATTTT. The encoded protein is CASSVFNQPQHF.

This clonotype was counted between two and nine times. The rearrangement links TRBV7-6 to TRBJ1-1, with a tentative D call TRBD1 (6 bases). Between the trimmed V and J ends, which lost 6 bases and 8 bases, there was a span of 22 bases. Germline CDR1 and CDR2: SGHVS and FNYEAQ. The CDR3 contains 15 residues. The CDR3 DNA follows: TGTGCCAGCAGGGATTTCGGGGGCGGCCCCTTAGAAGCTTTCTTT. This gives the protein CASRDFGGGPLEAFF.

The chain carries TRBV20-1 and TRBJ1-5; D may be TRBD1 (5 bases). The V and J ends lost 6 bases and 2 bases respectively, with 17 bases between them. The CDR3 length is 15 residues. CDR1 DFQATT and CDR2 SNEGSKA come from the germline V gene (reference sequence). Here the CDR3 DNA reads TGCAGTGCCGGTCGTCAGGGAGTTGGCAATCAGCCCCAGCATTTT. This sequence encodes CSAGRQGVGNQPQHF.

Concerning this clonotype: Its ends do not fully match the called genes, so a read error is possible. This rearrangement joins TRBV7-2 to TRBJ2-1, with 10 positions matching TRBD2. CDR3 length equals 15 residues. Per the germline V gene, CDR1 is SGHTA and CDR2 is FQGNSA. CDR3: CASSLVSSGSPGLSF. For the CDR3, the DNA is TGTGCCAGCAGCTTAGTGTCTAGCGGGAGCCCAGGCCTGTCCTTC.

This clonotype was found a few times. This chain connects TRBV4-1 to TRBJ1-6, with D possibly matching TRBD1 (5 bases). Germline CDR1 and CDR2: MGHRA and YSYEKL. The V and J ends lost 0 bases and 6 bases respectively, with 15 bases between them. CDR3 length: 17 amino acids. The CDR3 sequence: CASSQEGRGKGNSPLHF. The DNA of the CDR3 is TGCGCCAGCAGCCAAGAAGGGAGGGGTAAGGGTAATTCACCCCTCCACTTT.

This chain joins TRBV4-1 and TRBJ2-1; 9 bases are a match to TRBD2. V gave up 0 bases and J gave up 8 bases; unmatched junction bases: 5. Germline CDR1 is MGHRA and CDR2 is YSYEKL. The CDR3 spans 15 residues. CDR3 in amino acids: CASSQDGTSHYEQFF. CDR3 coding DNA: TGCGCCAGCAGCCAAGATGGGACTAGCCACTATGAGCAGTTCTTC.

This clonotype was seen a handful of times. J is TRBJ1-5 and V is TRBV6-2 or TRBV6-3; D gene uncertain. The V gene's germline CDR1 is MNHEY and CDR2 SVGEGT. The CDR3 contains 16 residues. Trimming took 2 bases from V and 0 from J, leaving 11 bases between them. The CDR3 loop is CASSYPVDFSNQPQHF. The CDR3 DNA is TGTGCCAGCAGTTACCCAGTGGACTTTAGCAATCAGCCCCAGCATTTT.

The CDR3 protein is CASSPGSWRSGDEQFF. The DNA of the CDR3 is TGTGCCAGCAGCCCCGGTAGCTGGAGGAGCGGCGATGAGCAGTTCTTC. This sequence joins TRBV7-3 and TRBJ2-1; weak D call: TRBD2 (5 bases). The CDR3 runs 16 residues. CDR1 and CDR2 (germline): SGHTA, FQGTGA. The V end lost 5 bases, the J end lost 8 bases, and 22 bases lay between the germline ends. The entire variable domain, with the rest obtained from reference TRBV7-3 and TRBJ2-1, is as follows: GAGVSQTPSNKVTEKGKYVELRCDPISGHTALYWYRQSLGQGPEFLIYFQGTGAADDSGLPNDRFFAVRPEGSVSTLKIQRTERGDSAVYLCASSPGSWRSGDEQFFGPGTRLTVL.

This chain links TRBV24-1 with TRBJ1-2; D gene uncertain. V was shortened by 10 bases and J by 8 bases, with 16 bases between the two germline ends. Germline CDR1 and CDR2: KGHDR and SFDVKD. The CDR3 has 12 residues. As DNA, the CDR3 is TGTGCCACTACCCTTCCGCGGCGGGGCTACACCTTC. Its protein product is CATTLPRRGYTF.

The V call is TRBV29-1, the J call TRBJ2-6; perhaps D is TRBD1 or TRBD2 (5 bases each). V was trimmed by 2 bases and J by 0 bases, leaving 14 bases between them. The CDR3 length is 17 residues. Germline V gene lookup returns CDR1 SQVTM and CDR2 ANQGSEA. The CDR3 DNA follows: TGCAGCGTTGAACTGCTGGGACCCGACTCTGGGGCCAACGTCCTGACTTTC. Translating gives CSVELLGPDSGANVLTF.